This T cell receptor beta chain was recorded in a study of T cell repertoires in cytomegalovirus infection. Overall study: Based on public TCR beta signatures, there were indications of CMV infection and of a matching HLA type.

Study-level findings and limits: The cumulative frequency of public TCR beta families identified carriers of CMV plus the relevant HLA. The response measured ex vivo was dominated by TCR beta clonotypes (HLA-C-restricted and CMV-specific).

This clonotype has ten or more counts. Its antigen is unknown. TCRdb analysed the reads with MiXCR anew, one entry per CDR3 protein. This sample yields a few hundred thousand distinct CDR3 sequences, of which over 7.5% are seen a single time; around 4% belongs to the top ten. Germline values: CDR1 SGHTA, CDR2 FQGNSA. V dropped 7 bases and J dropped 6 bases, with 21 bases sitting between them. This CDR3 is 16 amino acids long. The sequencing sample was made of PBMCs. The chain uses TRBV7-2 and TRBJ2-2, with D perhaps being TRBD1 or TRBD2 (5 bases each). The receptor's source is a human donor in good health (CMV status not recorded). Some clones in this sample may be carry-over from other donors' samples. For the CDR3, the DNA is TGTGCCAGCACCCCAGAGGGGCATAGGGGTCCCGGGGAGCTGTTTTTT. Encoded protein: CASTPEGHRGPGELFF.